The 7 T cell receptor beta chains given below trace back to one sample, sequenced in a study of OX40 agonist ivuxolimab in advanced cancers. Sequencing used immunoSEQ multiplex PCR; TCRdb keeps in-frame clones, though not all of them. The data show 98,000 or so clones, around 94% seen once. The sequences come from CD4+ or CD8+ T cells sorted from blood, collected in a trial of the OX40 agonist ivuxolimab. The receptors derive from an adult with an advanced solid tumor such as melanoma, head and neck, liver or kidney cancer.

This clone was seen a few times. The gene calls are TRBV28 and TRBJ1-2; TRBD1 is a possible D gene (5 bases). The CDR3 loop spans 14 amino acids. The ends were cut back, 5 bases at V and 0 bases at J, with 10 bases in the middle. The germline V gene has CDR1 MDHEN and CDR2 SYDVKM. Written as DNA, the CDR3 is TGTGCCAGCAGTCCCGGGACTGCTAACTATGGCTACACCTTC. Translation: CASSPGTANYGYTF.

V is TRBV15 and J is TRBJ1-3, with D possibly being TRBD1 (5 bases). Trimming cost V 1 base and J 4 bases, with 8 bases left between them. Looked up from germline, CDR1 is LNHNV and CDR2 is YYDKDF (reference sequence). This CDR3 is built from 14 residues. CDR3 DNA: TGTGCCACCAGCAGAGGAGGGGTCGGAAACACCATATATTTT. Translated, it gives CATSRGGVGNTIYF.

V is TRBV9 and J is TRBJ2-2; 7 nucleotides agree with TRBD1. CDR1 SGDLS and CDR2 YYNGEE come from the germline V gene. V shed 4 bases and J 2 bases; nucleotides not matched to a gene: 8. The CDR3 totals 16 residues. CDR3 nucleotide sequence: TGTGCCAGCAGCCCGAGGGGGACAGACAACACCGGGGAGCTGTTTTTT. It specifies CASSPRGTDNTGELFF.

The chain employs TRBV9 and TRBJ1-4; the D gene is possibly TRBD1 (5 bases). This CDR3 contains 17 residues. V dropped 3 bases and J dropped 0 bases, with 15 bases sitting between them. Germline V lookup: CDR1 SGDLS, CDR2 YYNGEE. The CDR3 nucleotides are TGTGCCAGCAGCGGCGGGGGGAGTTTCGCAACTAATGAAAAACTGTTTTTT. Translated, it gives CASSGGGSFATNEKLFF. Looking up the rest from reference TRBV9 and TRBJ1-4 gives the full variable domain: DSGVTQTPKHLITATGQRVTLRCSPRSGDLSVYWYQQSLDQGLQFLIQYYNGEERAKGNILERFSAQQFPDLHSELNLSSLELGDSALYFCASSGGGSFATNEKLFFGSGTQLSVL.

The chain's CDR3 is CASSIAPWEGGETQYF. CDR3 coding DNA: TGTGCCAGTAGTATAGCCCCCTGGGAGGGGGGAGAGACCCAGTACTTC. This chain connects TRBV19 to TRBJ2-5; TRBD2 is a possible D gene (7 bases). Germline V gene sequence: CDR1 LNHDA, CDR2 SQIVND (reference sequence). This CDR3 has 16 amino acids. Trimming took 1 base from V and 4 from J, leaving 16 bases between them.

This CDR3 is CASSRQGPTVLSYNEQFF. CDR3 in DNA: TGCGCCAGCAGTCGACAGGGGCCGACGGTCCTCTCCTACAATGAGCAGTTCTTC. The chain carries TRBV23-1 and TRBJ2-1; 8 bases are shared with TRBD1. TRBV23-1 is designated an ORF whose function remains uncertain. The CDR3 loop spans 18 amino acids. With 4 bases clipped from V and 0 bases from J, the junction kept 11 bases outside the gene matches.

The genes are TRBV5-1 and TRBJ1-2; D not resolved. In germline, CDR1 is SGHRS, CDR2 YFSETQ. The CDR3 contains 13 residues. Trimming stripped 1 base from V and 5 bases from J, with 9 bases between. Here the CDR3 reads CASSLLGRYGYTF. CDR3 nucleotides: TGCGCCAGCAGCTTGTTGGGGAGATATGGCTACACCTTC.